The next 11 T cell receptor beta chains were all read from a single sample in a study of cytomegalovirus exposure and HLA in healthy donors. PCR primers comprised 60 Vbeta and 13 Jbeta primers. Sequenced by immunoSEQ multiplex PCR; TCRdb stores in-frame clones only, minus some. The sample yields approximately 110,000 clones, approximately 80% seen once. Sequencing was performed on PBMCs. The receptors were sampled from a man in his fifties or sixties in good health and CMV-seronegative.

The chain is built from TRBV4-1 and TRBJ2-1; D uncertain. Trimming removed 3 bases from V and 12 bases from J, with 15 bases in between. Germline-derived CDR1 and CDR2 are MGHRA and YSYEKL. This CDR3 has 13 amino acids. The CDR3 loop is CASSQVQSSGQFF. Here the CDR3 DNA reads TGCGCCAGCAGCCAGGTACAGAGCTCAGGGCAGTTCTTC.

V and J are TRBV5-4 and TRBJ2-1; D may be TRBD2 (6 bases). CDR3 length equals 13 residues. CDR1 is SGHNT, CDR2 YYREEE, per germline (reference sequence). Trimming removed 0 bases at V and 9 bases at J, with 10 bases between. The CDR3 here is CASSLGQEGEQFF. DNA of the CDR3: TGTGCCAGCAGCTTGGGGCAGGAGGGTGAGCAGTTCTTC.

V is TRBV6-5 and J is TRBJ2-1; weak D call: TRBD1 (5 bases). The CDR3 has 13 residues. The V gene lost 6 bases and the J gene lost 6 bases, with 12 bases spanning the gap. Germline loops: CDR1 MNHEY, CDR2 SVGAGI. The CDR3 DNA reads TGTGCCAGCAGACAGGATCGTCCCAATGAGCAGTTCTTC. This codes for CASRQDRPNEQFF.

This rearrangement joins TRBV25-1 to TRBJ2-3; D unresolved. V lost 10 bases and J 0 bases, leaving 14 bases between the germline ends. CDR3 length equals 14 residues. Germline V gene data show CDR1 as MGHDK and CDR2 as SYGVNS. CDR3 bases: TGTGCCACCCATCGCGGCTTAAGCACAGATACGCAGTATTTT. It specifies CATHRGLSTDTQYF.

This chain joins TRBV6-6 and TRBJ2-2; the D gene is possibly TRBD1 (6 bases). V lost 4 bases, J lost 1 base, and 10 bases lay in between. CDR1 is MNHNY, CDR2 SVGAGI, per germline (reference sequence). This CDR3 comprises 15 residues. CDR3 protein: CASSSQGLNTGELFF. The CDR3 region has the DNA TGTGCCAGCAGTTCCCAGGGGTTGAACACCGGGGAGCTGTTTTTT.

The CDR3 coding sequence is TGTGCCAGTAGTCTAGGCCCTGGCAGGGCCGAGCCCCAGCATTTT. This encodes CASSLGPGRAEPQHF. The chain has TRBV19 and TRBJ1-5; possible D gene TRBD1, 5 bases. Per the germline V gene, CDR1 is LNHDA and CDR2 is SQIVND (reference sequence). This CDR3 is 15 amino acids long. Trimming removed 5 bases at V and 8 bases at J, with 19 bases between.

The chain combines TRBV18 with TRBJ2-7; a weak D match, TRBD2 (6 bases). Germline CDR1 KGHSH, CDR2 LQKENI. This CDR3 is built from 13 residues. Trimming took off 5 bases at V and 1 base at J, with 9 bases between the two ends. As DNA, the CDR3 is TGTGCCAGCTCAGGAGCGGGTTCCTACGAGCAGTACTTC. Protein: CASSGAGSYEQYF.

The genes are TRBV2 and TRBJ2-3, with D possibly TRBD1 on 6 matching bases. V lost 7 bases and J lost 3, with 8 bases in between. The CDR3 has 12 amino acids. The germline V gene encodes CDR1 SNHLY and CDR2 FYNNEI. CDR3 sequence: CASTQGTDTQYF. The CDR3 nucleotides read TGTGCCAGCACTCAGGGGACAGATACGCAGTATTTT.

The CDR3 sequence: CASRGFLSNQPQHF. CDR3 DNA: TGTGCCAGCCGCGGTTTCTTAAGCAATCAGCCCCAGCATTTT. J is TRBJ1-5 and V is TRBV27, with no clear D. This CDR3 is 14 amino acids long. Germline-derived CDR1 and CDR2 are MNHEY and SMNVEV (reference sequence). The V gene lost 8 bases and the J gene lost 1 base, with 12 bases spanning the gap.

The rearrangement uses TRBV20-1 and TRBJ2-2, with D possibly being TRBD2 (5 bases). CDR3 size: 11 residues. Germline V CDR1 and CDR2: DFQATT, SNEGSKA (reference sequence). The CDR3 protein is CRAGNTGELFF. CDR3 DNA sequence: TGCAGGGCGGGGAACACCGGGGAGCTGTTTTTT.

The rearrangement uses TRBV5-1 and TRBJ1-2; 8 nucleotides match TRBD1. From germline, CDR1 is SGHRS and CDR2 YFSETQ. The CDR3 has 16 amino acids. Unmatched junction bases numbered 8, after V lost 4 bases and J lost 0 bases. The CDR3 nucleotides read TGCGCCAGCAGCCCGGACAGGGCCCTTACTAACTATGGCTACACCTTC. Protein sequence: CASSPDRALTNYGYTF. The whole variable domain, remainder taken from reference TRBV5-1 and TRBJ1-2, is KAGVTQTPRYLIKTRGQQVTLSCSPISGHRSVSWYQQTPGQGLQFLFEYFSETQRNKGNFPGRFSGRQFSNSRSEMNVSTLELGDSALYLCASSPDRALTNYGYTFGSGTRLTVV.